This T cell receptor (beta chain) derives from a study of Graves' ophthalmopathy and Graves' hyperthyroidism. Study summary: Samples of peripheral blood were obtained at initial diagnosis, prior to treatment of any kind.

Excluded: other autoimmune disease, uncontrolled infection, pregnancy or lactation. CDR3 length: 14 residues. This clonotype was found many times. Mismatch with germline at one junction end may stem from a read error. Transcripts of RNA were the source for amplifying TCR beta CDR3 regions. Amplification began with first-round RT-PCR using HTBI primers, then second-round multiplex PCR was performed. TCRdb reprocessed the multiplex PCR reads via MiXCR and lists one record per CDR3 protein. The sample has 350,000 to 450,000 distinct CDR3 sequences; around 18% are singletons. The sequenced material came from peripheral blood. The sequence was obtained from a woman younger than 30 with Graves' ophthalmopathy. The chain combines TRBV12-3 or TRBV12-4 with TRBJ1-1, with 7 bases lining up with TRBD1. CDR3 in DNA: TGTGCCGGCAGTGACAGGGTATTGGACACTGAAGCTTTCTTT. Translated, it gives CAGSDRVLDTEAFF.